The T cell receptor (beta chain) under discussion was sequenced for a study of blood T cell repertoires in COVID-19. Looking at the study overall: PBMCs, B-cell-depleted T cells, or T cells provided the cDNA or gDNA that made up the material.

TCRdb keeps only in-frame clones here, not all; method: immunoSEQ multiplex PCR. The sample has about 55,000 clones; almost 85% are singletons. This clone was found once. The clonotype originates from a human donor in a cohort sampled during active COVID-19. The sequenced sample was peripheral blood.

The CDR3 DNA reads as TGTGCCAGTAAAGCGACAGGGGTAGCCTCCTACGAGCAGTACTTC. It translates to CASKATGVASYEQYF. The chain uses TRBV19 and TRBJ2-7, with 8 bases fitting TRBD1. J lost 0 bases, V lost 7 bases, and 8 bases had no gene match. Germline V gene sequence: CDR1 LNHDA, CDR2 SQIVND (reference sequence). There are 15 residues in the CDR3.